Below, 24 T cell receptor beta chains from the same sample are listed, as sequenced in a study of cytomegalovirus exposure and HLA in healthy donors. Both 60 Vbeta primers and 13 Jbeta primers went into the PCR. Clones were sequenced by immunoSEQ multiplex PCR, and TCRdb holds only the in-frame ones, with some missing. Counted here are 80,000 to 130,000 clones, around 80% occurring once; the ten biggest clones make up 3.5% to 5%. Specimen: PBMCs. These receptors originate from a female donor in good health and CMV-seropositive.

The chain combines TRBV6-1 with TRBJ1-1; TRBD1 matches 9 bases. V lost 5 bases and J lost 1; bases outside the gene matches: 5. The length of the CDR3 is 15 residues. The germline CDR1 and CDR2 sequences are MNHNS and SASEGT. CDR3 protein: CASSPDRGRNTEAFF. For the CDR3, the DNA is TGTGCCAGCAGTCCTGACAGGGGGAGGAACACTGAAGCTTTCTTT.

The rearrangement joins TRBV27 to TRBJ2-1; D uncertain. Germline assignment: CDR1 MNHEY and CDR2 SMNVEV (reference sequence). The ends were cut back, 8 bases at V and 3 bases at J, with 2 bases in the middle. The CDR3 is 10 amino acids. CDR3 in amino acids: CASHYNEQFF. The CDR3 DNA reads TGTGCCAGCCACTACAATGAGCAGTTCTTC.

This clone turned up a few times. The chain has TRBV30 and TRBJ1-1, with 7 bases lining up with TRBD1. Germline lookup yields CDR1 GTSNPN and CDR2 SVGIG (reference sequence). The CDR3 loop spans 13 amino acids. With 3 bases clipped from V and 8 bases from J, the junction kept 9 bases outside the gene matches. The CDR3 region is CAWRYAGTAEAFF. Written as DNA, the CDR3 is TGTGCCTGGAGGTACGCCGGGACAGCAGAAGCTTTCTTT.

This sequence joins TRBV27 and TRBJ2-7; TRBD2 agrees at 11 bases. The CDR3 sequence is 17 residues long. Germline V gene data show CDR1 as MNHEY and CDR2 as SMNVEV (reference sequence). Losses at the gene ends were 6 bases for V and 1 base for J; bases not matched to a gene: 11. For the CDR3, the DNA is TGTGCCAGCAGCCGCCACCGTACTAGCGGGGGATCCTACGAGCAGTACTTC. Translation gives CASSRHRTSGGSYEQYF.

The J gene is TRBJ2-5, the V gene TRBV30, with D perhaps TRBD1 (6 bases). The DNA end is more similar to TRBJ2-7, so the J call may be wrong. CDR3 length: 12 amino acids. CDR1 is GTSNPN and CDR2 is SVGIG in the germline V gene (reference sequence). The chain's CDR3 is CAWTRGSYEQYF. CDR3 bases: TGTGCCTGGACCAGGGGAAGTTACGAGCAGTACTTC.

The chain links TRBV29-1 to TRBJ2-2, with 7 bases matching TRBD1. Germline trimming cut 7 bases from V and 3 bases from J; bases unmatched to any gene: 5. This CDR3 comprises 13 residues. The germline CDR1 and CDR2 sequences are SQVTM and ANQGSEA. The CDR3 DNA reads TGCAGCGCCTGGACAGGCGACACCGGGGAGCTGTTTTTT. This codes for CSAWTGDTGELFF.

J is TRBJ2-5 and V is TRBV6-6, with 12 bases matching TRBD2. The CDR3 runs 15 residues. J lost 7 bases, V lost 3 bases, and 6 bases had no gene match. The V gene's germline CDR1 is MNHNY and CDR2 SVGAGI (reference sequence). For the CDR3, the DNA is TGTGCCAGCAGTTATATGACTAGCGGGAGTGGGACCCAGTACTTC. Translated: CASSYMTSGSGTQYF.

This chain links TRBV5-1 with TRBJ2-7; D gene uncertain. This CDR3 comprises 14 residues. The germline CDR1 and CDR2 sequences are SGHRS and YFSETQ. V lost 0 bases to trimming and J lost 2 bases, with 9 bases between them. In nucleotides, the CDR3 is TGCGCCAGCAGCTTGGTCGTACAGCCCTACGAGCAGTACTTC. Translating gives CASSLVVQPYEQYF.

With respect to this clone: A junction boundary mismatches the germline segment, possibly from a read error. CDR3 sequence reads: CASSLVGQGGHAF. The CDR3 region has the DNA TGTGCCAGCAGCTTAGTGGGACAGGGGGGCCATGCCTTC. The chain recombines TRBV7-2 with TRBJ1-2; TRBD1 agrees at 11 bases. CDR3 length: 13 residues. The germline CDR1 and CDR2 sequences are SGHTA and FQGNSA. The whole variable domain, filled in from reference TRBV7-2 and TRBJ1-2, reads GAGVSQSPSNKVTEKGKDVELRCDPISGHTALYWYRQSLGQGLEFLIYFQGNSAPDKSGLPSDRFSAERTGGSVSTLTIQRTQQEDSAVYLCASSLVGQGGHAFGSGTRLTVV.

For the CDR3, the DNA is TGTGCCAGCAGCTTAGGGCCTCCAGACAATGAGCAGTTCTTC. Translated: CASSLGPPDNEQFF. This rearrangement joins TRBV11-3 to TRBJ2-1; D remains ambiguous. This CDR3 has 14 amino acids. Germline CDR1 and CDR2: SGHNT and YENEEA. V lost 1 base to trimming and J lost 5 bases, with 9 bases between them.

This clone was found a few times. This chain links TRBV5-1 with TRBJ2-6; D possibly corresponds to TRBD1 (7 bases). V lost 4 bases and J lost 3, with 29 bases in between. Germline lookup yields CDR1 SGHRS and CDR2 YFSETQ. The CDR3 contains 21 residues. The CDR3 bases are TGCGCCAGCAGCCCGAGGGTAGCGTTCAGGGGGGTTTCACGTGGGGCCAACGTCCTGACTTTC. It specifies CASSPRVAFRGVSRGANVLTF.

This chain joins TRBV4-1 and TRBJ1-1; 8 nucleotides align to TRBD1. J was trimmed by 8 bases and V by 4 bases; bases with no gene match: 12. This CDR3 spans 15 amino acids. Germline V gene lookup returns CDR1 MGHRA and CDR2 YSYEKL. CDR3 DNA sequence: TGCGCCAGCAGCCCCCTCCCCGGGACAGGCGCCGAAGCTTTCTTT. Its protein is CASSPLPGTGAEAFF.

This clone was detected a few times. The V and J genes are TRBV7-9 and TRBJ1-1, with a tentative D call TRBD1 (6 bases). V gave up 5 bases and J gave up 7 bases, with 17 bases separating them. The CDR3 totals 14 residues. The germline V gene encodes CDR1 SEHNR and CDR2 FQNEAQ (reference sequence). The CDR3 sequence: CASSHQGNPFEAFF. The CDR3 nucleotides read TGTGCCAGCAGCCACCAGGGGAACCCCTTTGAAGCTTTCTTT.

The rearrangement uses TRBV30 and TRBJ1-3, with D possibly matching TRBD1 (5 bases). Trimming took off 6 bases at V and 0 bases at J, with 9 bases between the two ends. This CDR3 has 13 amino acids. Germline V gene sequence: CDR1 GTSNPN, CDR2 SVGIG (reference sequence). CDR3 sequence reads: CACRTPSGNTIYF. The CDR3 bases are TGTGCCTGTCGGACACCCTCTGGAAACACCATATATTTT.

J is TRBJ2-2 and V is TRBV27; 8 bases map to TRBD2. V lost 5 bases, J lost 4 bases, and 6 bases stayed unmatched. The CDR3 has 15 residues. Germline V gives CDR1 MNHEY, CDR2 SMNVEV (reference sequence). In DNA, the CDR3 is TGTGCCAGCAGTATTATCGCGGGGGGCACCGGGGAGCTGTTTTTT. Translation: CASSIIAGGTGELFF.

The rearrangement joins TRBV10-3 to TRBJ1-1, with 10 positions matching TRBD1. The J segment lost 2 bases and the V segment lost 6 bases, leaving 6 bases of the junction unmatched. Per germline, CDR1 ENHRY and CDR2 SYGVKD. The CDR3 runs 15 residues. The CDR3 region is CAIRDRQGANTEAFF. The CDR3 DNA sequence: TGTGCCATCAGAGACCGACAGGGGGCAAACACTGAAGCTTTCTTT.

This sequence joins TRBV9 and TRBJ2-3; unclear D gene. Trimming removed 0 bases at V and 8 bases at J, with 13 bases between. The CDR3 is 14 amino acids. Germline assignment: CDR1 SGDLS and CDR2 YYNGEE. The CDR3 DNA is TGTGCCAGCAGCGTAGAAGGATTAAGCGCTACGCAGTATTTT. It is translated as CASSVEGLSATQYF.

The chain recombines TRBV21-1 with TRBJ2-3; the table gives TRBD1 as D, unverified against the DNA. TRBV21-1 is noted as a pseudogene. The length of the CDR3 is 16 residues. CDR3 residues: CASSKGVQGCTDTQYF. As DNA, the CDR3 is TGTGCCAGCAGCAAAGGGGTCCAGGGCTGCACAGATACGCAGTATTTT.

The chain combines TRBV6-6 with TRBJ1-3, with TRBD1 as a possible D gene (6 bases). Trimming pared 2 bases from V and 1 base from J, leaving 9 bases between. CDR3 length: 15 residues. The V gene's germline CDR1 is MNHNY and CDR2 SVGAGI (reference sequence). The CDR3 region is CASSYKRGSGNTIYF. In DNA, the CDR3 is TGTGCCAGCAGTTACAAGAGGGGGTCTGGAAACACCATATATTTT.

This clone has only one observation. The chain couples TRBV18 to TRBJ1-1, with D possibly matching TRBD1 (5 bases). Germline loops: CDR1 KGHSH, CDR2 LQKENI. This CDR3 has 15 residues. V was cut by 0 bases and J by 1 base, with 9 bases left in between. CDR3: CASSPPRGTNTEAFF. CDR3 bases: TGTGCCAGCTCACCACCGCGGGGGACGAACACTGAAGCTTTCTTT.

This clone was observed once. V usage is TRBV6-5 and J usage is TRBJ1-2; a weak D match, TRBD1 (6 bases). Germline lookup yields CDR1 MNHEY and CDR2 SVGAGI. Trimming took off 6 bases at V and 8 bases at J, with 22 bases between the two ends. This CDR3 is 15 amino acids long. In nucleotides, the CDR3 is TGTGCCAGCAGACACCTTCCGGGACACCAGGGAGGCTACACCTTC. Translating gives CASRHLPGHQGGYTF.

V gene TRBV11-3 combines with J gene TRBJ2-7; possible D gene TRBD2, 6 bases. V lost 5 bases and J lost 1, with 9 bases in between. Germline V gene lookup returns CDR1 SGHNT and CDR2 YENEEA. The CDR3 is 13 residues long. The CDR3 DNA sequence: TGTGCCAGCAGCCCCGGGGGTTCCTACGAGCAGTACTTC. This translates into CASSPGGSYEQYF.

This chain uses TRBV30 with TRBJ2-5, with 13 bases matching TRBD2. Unmatched junction bases numbered 1, after V lost 4 bases and J lost 5 bases. The CDR3 extends over 13 amino acids. Germline assignment: CDR1 GTSNPN and CDR2 SVGIG (reference sequence). Here the CDR3 reads CAWKLAGGETQYF. The CDR3 nucleotides are TGTGCCTGGAAACTAGCGGGAGGGGAGACCCAGTACTTC.

The rearrangement joins TRBV9 to TRBJ2-3; 9 bases align to TRBD2. V shed 7 bases, J shed 6 bases, and the junction held 9 bases outside the gene matches. This CDR3 region has 14 residues. Germline values: CDR1 SGDLS, CDR2 YYNGEE. CDR3 DNA: TGTGCCAGCGACGAGGGACTAGCTCGGGATACGCAGTATTTT. Its protein is CASDEGLARDTQYF.